These T cell receptor beta chains were read from a single sample in a study of post-analysis software for immune sequencing data. TCRdb processed the PCR reads anew with MiXCR; each CDR3 protein has one entry. The table lists 170,000 or so distinct CDR3 sequences, approximately 30% of them singletons. The sample was blood. The receptors were gathered from a girl aged 10 to 17 with multiple sclerosis. Each CDR3 is given with its conserved first and last residue. The D gene is left open where the match is weak. Expanded clones get a size class; other rows say once, few or many, or leave the size out.

>TRBD1|many|TRBJ2-7|TRBV12-3/TRBV12-4
CASSYGTGVTYEQYF
TGTGCCAGCAGCTACGGGACAGGAGTTACCTACGAGCAGTACTTC
>NA|NA|TRBJ1-2|TRBV6-1
CASRGVSMRGYTF
TGTGCCAGCAGGGGGGTCTCCATGAGGGGCTACACCTTC
>TRBD1|NA|TRBJ1-2|TRBV12-3/TRBV12-4
CASSYRDRGYGYTF
TGTGCCAGCAGCTACCGGGACAGGGGCTATGGCTACACCTTC
>NA|NA|TRBJ2-1|TRBV6-5
CASSYSTSHEQFF
TGTGCCAGCAGTTACTCTACAAGTCATGAGCAGTTCTTC
>TRBD2|many|TRBJ2-1|TRBV5-1
CASSLGLAGKSSYNEQFF
TGCGCCAGCAGCTTGGGACTAGCGGGTAAGAGCTCCTACAATGAGCAGTTCTTC
>TRBD1|NA|TRBJ1-1|TRBV7-9
CASGDRGRATEAFF
TGTGCCAGCGGGGACAGGGGGCGAGCGACTGAAGCTTTCTTT
>NA|many|TRBJ2-7|TRBV3-1
CASSQGYRLSPYEQYF
TGTGCCAGCAGCCAAGGGTATCGGCTTTCCCCTTACGAGCAGTACTTC
>TRBD1|many|TRBJ2-1|TRBV28
CASSFLWGQGYYNEQFF
TGTGCCAGCAGTTTTCTGTGGGGACAGGGGTACTACAATGAGCAGTTCTTC
>TRBD1|few|TRBJ1-5|TRBV12-5
CASATRQGGNQPQHF
TGTGCTAGTGCCACCAGACAGGGTGGGAATCAGCCCCAGCATTTT
>NA|NA|TRBJ1-1|TRBV6-2/TRBV6-3
CASSVQSTPTRTEAFF
TGTGCCAGCAGTGTCCAATCGACACCAACGAGGACTGAAGCTTTCTTT
>NA|many|TRBJ1-1|TRBV5-6
CASSAGGTEAFF
TGTGCCAGCAGCGCGGGGGGCACTGAAGCTTTCTTT
>TRBD2|many|TRBJ2-1|TRBV11-2
CASSFLAGDQGEQFF
TGTGCCAGCAGCTTTTTAGCGGGAGATCAAGGTGAGCAGTTCTTC
>NA|few|TRBJ1-1|TRBV7-2
CASSLDRRNTEAFF
TGTGCCAGCAGCTTAGACCGGCGAAACACTGAAGCTTTCTTT
>NA|NA|TRBJ1-1|TRBV7-9
CASTDAGVMFPEAFF
TGTGCCAGCACCGACGCAGGGGTCATGTTCCCTGAAGCTTTCTTT
>TRBD1|many|TRBJ2-7|TRBV4-1
CASSQADRAAEQYF
TGCGCCAGCAGCCAAGCGGACAGGGCCGCCGAGCAGTACTTC
>NA|few|TRBJ1-5|TRBV15
CATSRDRLSNQPQHF
TGTGCCACCAGCAGAGATCGCCTAAGCAATCAGCCCCAGCATTTT
>NA|NA|TRBJ2-1|TRBV18
CAGLTTSYNEQFF
TGTGCCGGCTTAACCACTTCCTACAATGAGCAGTTCTTC
>NA|NA|TRBJ1-1|TRBV10-3
CAISELWGTGLGSGGGTEAFF
TGTGCCATCAGTGAGTTATGGGGTACAGGATTGGGTTCTGGAGGGGGCACTGAAGCTTTCTTT
>NA|many|TRBJ2-7|TRBV6-6
CASTSSTYEQYF
TGTGCCAGCACTTCGTCCACCTACGAGCAGTACTTC
>NA|NA|TRBJ2-4|TRBV20-1
CSARFRTLTESAKNIQYF
TGCAGTGCTAGATTCCGAACCCTAACGGAATCAGCCAAAAACATTCAGTACTTC
>NA|few|TRBJ1-5|TRBV5-6
CASSLKRDQPQHF
TGTGCCAGCAGCCTTAAGCGAGATCAGCCCCAGCATTTT
>TRBD2|few|TRBJ2-5|TRBV3-1
CASSQEPGLAWGETQYF
TGTGCCAGCAGCCAAGAACCCGGACTAGCGTGGGGAGAGACCCAGTACTTC
>TRBD1|many|TRBJ2-7|TRBV20-1
CSATSDRGGYEQYF
TGCAGTGCTACCTCGGACAGGGGGGGCTACGAGCAGTACTTC
>NA|many|TRBJ2-3|TRBV6-4
CASSDGGSPTDTQYF
TGTGCCAGCAGTGACGGAGGATCACCTACAGATACGCAGTATTTT
>NA|many|TRBJ2-7|TRBV5-1
CASSLDRRTYEQYF
TGCGCCAGCAGCCTGGACCGGAGGACCTACGAGCAGTACTTC
>TRBD2|many|TRBJ2-1|TRBV7-2
CASSLGPVRTSLFF
TGTGCCAGCAGCTTAGGACCTGTACGGACTAGTCTGTTCTTC
>TRBD2|many|TRBJ2-1|TRBV5-1
CASSPGSSGGDEQFF
TGCGCCAGCAGCCCGGGGTCTAGCGGAGGGGATGAGCAGTTCTTC
>NA|NA|TRBJ2-7|TRBV20-1
CSARAPGAYEQYF
TGCAGTGCTAGAGCCCCAGGGGCCTACGAGCAGTACTTC
>NA|NA|TRBJ1-1|TRBV4-1
CASSQVGNTEAFF
TGCGCCAGCAGCCAAGTGGGGAACACTGAAGCTTTCTTT
>NA|NA|TRBJ2-7|TRBV20-1
CSARAVRAYEQYF
TGCAGTGCTAGGGCCGTACGGGCTTATGAGCAGTACTTC
>TRBD2|many|TRBJ2-3|TRBV28
CASSRGLAAPSTDTQYF
TGTGCCAGCAGTAGGGGACTAGCGGCCCCTAGCACAGATACGCAGTATTTT
>NA|many|TRBJ2-7|TRBV12-3/TRBV12-4
CASSLSRTVYEQYF
TGTGCCAGCAGTTTGAGTCGGACGGTCTACGAGCAGTACTTC
>NA|NA|TRBJ2-1|TRBV5-1
CASSLLVGYSSYNEQFF
TGCGCCAGCAGCTTGCTTGTGGGGTACAGCTCCTACAATGAGCAGTTCTTC
>TRBD2|many|TRBJ2-5|TRBV6-5
CASSYVVAGWMETQYF
TGTGCCAGCAGTTACGTAGTAGCGGGCTGGATGGAGACCCAGTACTTC
>TRBD1|NA|TRBJ1-5|TRBV7-9
CASSQDRENQPQHF
TGTGCCAGCAGCCAGGACAGGGAAAATCAGCCCCAGCATTTT
>TRBD1|many|TRBJ2-7|TRBV27
CASSSGQSTYEQYF
TGTGCCAGCAGTTCGGGACAGAGCACCTACGAGCAGTACTTC
>NA|many|TRBJ1-2|TRBV15
CATSSSGEGGYGYTF
TGTGCCACCAGCAGCTCAGGGGAGGGCGGCTATGGCTACACCTTC
>NA|few|TRBJ1-2|TRBV28
CASSLIQGGYTF
TGTGCCAGCAGTTTAATCCAGGGAGGCTACACCTTC
>NA|NA|TRBJ2-5|TRBV2
CASSEGGEETQYF
TGTGCCAGCAGTGAAGGGGGTGAAGAGACCCAGTACTTC
>NA|NA|TRBJ1-5|TRBV7-9
CASTREGNQPQHF
TGTGCCAGCACCCGAGAGGGGAATCAGCCCCAGCATTTT
>NA|NA|TRBJ2-7|TRBV10-3
CAISSGPRVSYEQYF
TGTGCCATCAGCTCCGGGCCAAGGGTCTCCTACGAGCAGTACTTC
>NA|NA|TRBJ1-2|TRBV20-1
CSARDAAGYGGYTF
TGCAGTGCTAGAGACGCTGCAGGGTACGGCGGCTACACCTTC
>TRBD2|many|TRBJ2-3|TRBV18
CASSPTSGSTDTQYF
TGTGCCAGCAGCCCGACTAGCGGGAGCACAGATACGCAGTATTTT
>NA|medium-sized|TRBJ2-7|TRBV11-2
CASSQSSGGLSYEQYF
TGTGCCAGCAGCCAATCCTCCGGGGGACTCTCCTACGAGCAGTACTTC
>NA|few|TRBJ1-1|TRBV5-1
CASSTALGNTEAFF
TGCGCCAGCAGCACCGCTCTTGGGAACACTGAAGCTTTCTTT
>TRBD2|few|TRBJ2-3|TRBV7-2
CASRSGLADTDTQYF
TGTGCCAGCCGCTCGGGACTAGCGGACACAGATACGCAGTATTTT
>NA|many|TRBJ2-3|TRBV12-3/TRBV12-4
CASSLLRPGTQYF
TGTGCCAGCAGTTTACTTCGGCCCGGTACGCAGTATTTT
>NA|NA|TRBJ2-7|TRBV20-1
CSALRTASYEQYF
TGCAGTGCTCTAAGGACTGCCTCCTACGAGCAGTACTTC
>TRBD2|NA|TRBJ2-7|TRBV20-1
CSAETGLARNEQYF
TGCAGTGCTGAAACGGGACTAGCGAGAAACGAGCAGTACTTC
>NA|once|TRBJ1-2|TRBV20-1
CRARVPGGGYTF
TGCAGGGCTAGAGTACCGGGGGGGGGCTACACCTTC
>NA|many|TRBJ2-4|TRBV7-9
CASSFLPVGSKLAKNIQYF
TGTGCCAGCAGCTTCCTCCCGGTGGGTTCAAAACTAGCCAAAAACATTCAGTACTTC